This is a list of T cell receptor beta chains from one sample in a study of tumor-infiltrating lymphocytes in primary liver carcinoma. Using its own MiXCR run on the multiplex PCR reads, TCRdb lists one record per CDR3 protein. Of roughly 78,000 distinct CDR3 sequences listed, about 70% were seen once; the top ten hold around 15%. Sequencing used liver tumor tissue from sampling region 4. Source of these receptors: a woman aged 55-70 years with primary liver carcinoma and hepatitis B virus infection. CDR3s include the opening cysteine and the closing phenylalanine or tryptophan. The D gene is left open where the match is weak. Size is omitted from some rows. Given values are once, few, many or a class for expanded clones.

V gene: TRBV29-1
clone size: .
D gene: .
J gene: TRBJ2-3
CDR3 protein: CSVESVERTDTQYF

V gene: TRBV28
clone size: many
D gene: TRBD1
J gene: TRBJ1-2
CDR3 protein: CASSLTGGQGDYGYTF

V gene: TRBV5-1
clone size: .
D gene: TRBD2
J gene: TRBJ2-1
CDR3 protein: CASSLTVGSGRAYNEQFF

V gene: TRBV7-8
clone size: many
D gene: .
J gene: TRBJ2-7
CDR3 protein: CASSLARRSYEQYF

V gene: TRBV28
clone size: .
D gene: .
J gene: TRBJ2-1
CDR3 protein: CVNSSYYEQFF

V gene: TRBV11-3
clone size: .
D gene: .
J gene: TRBJ2-7
CDR3 protein: CANSLVTPGIREQYF

V gene: TRBV5-4
clone size: many
D gene: TRBD2
J gene: TRBJ2-5
CDR3 protein: CASSKGLAGGVQETQYF

V gene: TRBV6-1
clone size: .
D gene: TRBD1
J gene: TRBJ2-1
CDR3 protein: CASRKWDRGHERFF

V gene: TRBV12-3/TRBV12-4
clone size: .
D gene: .
J gene: TRBJ2-7
CDR3 protein: CASSQYQLTYEQYF

V gene: TRBV4-1
clone size: many
D gene: .
J gene: TRBJ1-3
CDR3 protein: CASSTHRGNTIYF

V gene: TRBV15
clone size: .
D gene: .
J gene: TRBJ1-2
CDR3 protein: CATSAANYGYTF

V gene: TRBV24-1
clone size: .
D gene: TRBD2
J gene: TRBJ2-1
CDR3 protein: CAASVGTSGTLYNELFF

V gene: TRBV20-1
clone size: .
D gene: .
J gene: TRBJ2-1
CDR3 protein: CSARLQNSGSAEQFF

V gene: TRBV4-2
clone size: once
D gene: TRBD1
J gene: TRBJ2-5
CDR3 protein: CASSQGLVDTGETHYF

V gene: TRBV30
clone size: .
D gene: .
J gene: TRBJ1-2
CDR3 protein: CAWRAGAVGYTF

V gene: TRBV7-9
clone size: many
D gene: .
J gene: TRBJ2-5
CDR3 protein: CASSFPQGLRGETQYF

V gene: TRBV4-1
clone size: .
D gene: TRBD1
J gene: TRBJ1-3
CDR3 protein: CVSSPSGQGGLSGNTIYF

V gene: TRBV28
clone size: few
D gene: .
J gene: TRBJ2-6
CDR3 protein: CASRFQGGPLWANVLTF

V gene: TRBV7-8
clone size: many
D gene: .
J gene: TRBJ1-4
CDR3 protein: CASSLGLGEKLFF

V gene: TRBV6-2/TRBV6-3
clone size: .
D gene: .
J gene: TRBJ2-1
CDR3 protein: CASNYRFNEKFF

V gene: TRBV20-1
clone size: .
D gene: .
J gene: TRBJ2-3
CDR3 protein: CSASLGHSTDTQYF

V gene: TRBV30
clone size: many
D gene: .
J gene: TRBJ1-4
CDR3 protein: CAWKWKERGTNEKLFF

V gene: TRBV6-5
clone size: .
D gene: .
J gene: TRBJ2-3
CDR3 protein: CASSYSANGTDTQYF

V gene: TRBV21-1
clone size: .
D gene: .
J gene: TRBJ2-4
CDR3 protein: CASSKTDSAKNIQYF

V gene: TRBV7-8
clone size: many
D gene: .
J gene: TRBJ1-5
CDR3 protein: CASSLGANQPQHF

V gene: TRBV5-5
clone size: .
D gene: .
J gene: TRBJ1-1
CDR3 protein: CVSSLDLNTETFF

V gene: TRBV24-1
clone size: .
D gene: TRBD1
J gene: TRBJ2-1
CDR3 protein: CATNDSNNPAGGDGVEQFF

V gene: TRBV28
clone size: .
D gene: TRBD1
J gene: TRBJ1-2
CDR3 protein: CASSLTGGQGDYDYTF

V gene: TRBV6-2/TRBV6-3
clone size: .
D gene: TRBD2
J gene: TRBJ2-1
CDR3 protein: CASRLAGFGPHVF

V gene: TRBV28
clone size: .
D gene: .
J gene: TRBJ2-5
CDR3 protein: CAGNSVFIDGVETQYF

V gene: TRBV29-1
clone size: .
D gene: TRBD1
J gene: TRBJ2-1
CDR3 protein: CNVEQGYMGEQFF

V gene: TRBV4-2
clone size: .
D gene: .
J gene: TRBJ1-1
CDR3 protein: CASSPLKGRRGTEDFF

V gene: TRBV30
clone size: many
D gene: TRBD2
J gene: TRBJ2-4
CDR3 protein: CAWSGLAGAGNIQYF

V gene: TRBV11-2
clone size: once
D gene: .
J gene: TRBJ1-1
CDR3 protein: CGSNLHGGTEAFF

V gene: TRBV20-1
clone size: .
D gene: .
J gene: TRBJ2-4
CDR3 protein: CSAKDSTDAKNIRYF

V gene: TRBV5-5
clone size: .
D gene: .
J gene: TRBJ2-6
CDR3 protein: CTSSMAARSGANVLTF

V gene: TRBV4-1
clone size: .
D gene: .
J gene: TRBJ2-3
CDR3 protein: CASSPIAGNLPRRTDKQYF

V gene: TRBV20-1
clone size: .
D gene: .
J gene: TRBJ2-7
CDR3 protein: CSARGVEDYEQYF

V gene: TRBV6-5
clone size: .
D gene: TRBD1
J gene: TRBJ2-2
CDR3 protein: CVSSGTGGIGEPFF

V gene: TRBV29-1
clone size: .
D gene: .
J gene: TRBJ2-7
CDR3 protein: CSTKGGVHEQYF

V gene: TRBV12-3/TRBV12-4
clone size: many
D gene: .
J gene: TRBJ1-5
CDR3 protein: CASSFGTGQGSNQPQHF

V gene: TRBV5-4
clone size: .
D gene: .
J gene: TRBJ1-1
CDR3 protein: CVSSCGPNTEAFF

V gene: TRBV6-5
clone size: .
D gene: .
J gene: TRBJ2-6
CDR3 protein: CASSLDGPGADVLTF

V gene: TRBV6-1
clone size: .
D gene: .
J gene: TRBJ2-1
CDR3 protein: CASSAATGEYNEHFF

V gene: TRBV14
clone size: many
D gene: .
J gene: TRBJ2-7
CDR3 protein: CASRRTYSYEQYF

V gene: TRBV5-5
clone size: .
D gene: TRBD1
J gene: TRBJ1-5
CDR3 protein: CASSPFATGDQPQHF

V gene: TRBV29-1
clone size: .
D gene: .
J gene: TRBJ2-2
CDR3 protein: CSVAGRLGGELFF

V gene: TRBV29-1
clone size: .
D gene: TRBD1
J gene: TRBJ2-5
CDR3 protein: CCAEGATGEQGTQYF

V gene: TRBV4-1
clone size: many
D gene: .
J gene: TRBJ2-5
CDR3 protein: CASSPIRAQETQYF

V gene: TRBV11-2
clone size: medium-sized
D gene: .
J gene: TRBJ2-3
CDR3 protein: CASSWGSDTQYF